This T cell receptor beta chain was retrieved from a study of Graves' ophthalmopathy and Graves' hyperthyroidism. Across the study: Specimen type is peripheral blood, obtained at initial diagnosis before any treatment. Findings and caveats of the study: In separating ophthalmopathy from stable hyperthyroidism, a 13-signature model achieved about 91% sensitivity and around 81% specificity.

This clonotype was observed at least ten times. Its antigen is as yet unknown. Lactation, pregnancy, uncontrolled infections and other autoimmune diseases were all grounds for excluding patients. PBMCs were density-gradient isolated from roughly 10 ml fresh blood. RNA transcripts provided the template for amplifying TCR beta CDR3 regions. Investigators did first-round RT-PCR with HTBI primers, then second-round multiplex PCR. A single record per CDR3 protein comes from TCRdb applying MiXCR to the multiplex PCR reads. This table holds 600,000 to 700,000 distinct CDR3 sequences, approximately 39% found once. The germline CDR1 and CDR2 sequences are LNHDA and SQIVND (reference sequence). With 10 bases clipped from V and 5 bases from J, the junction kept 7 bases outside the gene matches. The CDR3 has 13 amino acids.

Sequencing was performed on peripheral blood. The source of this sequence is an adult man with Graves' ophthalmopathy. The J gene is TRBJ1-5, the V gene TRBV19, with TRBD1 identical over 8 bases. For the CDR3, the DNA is TGTGCCACGACCGGGACAGGTTATCAGCCCCAGCATTTT. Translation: CATTGTGYQPQHF.